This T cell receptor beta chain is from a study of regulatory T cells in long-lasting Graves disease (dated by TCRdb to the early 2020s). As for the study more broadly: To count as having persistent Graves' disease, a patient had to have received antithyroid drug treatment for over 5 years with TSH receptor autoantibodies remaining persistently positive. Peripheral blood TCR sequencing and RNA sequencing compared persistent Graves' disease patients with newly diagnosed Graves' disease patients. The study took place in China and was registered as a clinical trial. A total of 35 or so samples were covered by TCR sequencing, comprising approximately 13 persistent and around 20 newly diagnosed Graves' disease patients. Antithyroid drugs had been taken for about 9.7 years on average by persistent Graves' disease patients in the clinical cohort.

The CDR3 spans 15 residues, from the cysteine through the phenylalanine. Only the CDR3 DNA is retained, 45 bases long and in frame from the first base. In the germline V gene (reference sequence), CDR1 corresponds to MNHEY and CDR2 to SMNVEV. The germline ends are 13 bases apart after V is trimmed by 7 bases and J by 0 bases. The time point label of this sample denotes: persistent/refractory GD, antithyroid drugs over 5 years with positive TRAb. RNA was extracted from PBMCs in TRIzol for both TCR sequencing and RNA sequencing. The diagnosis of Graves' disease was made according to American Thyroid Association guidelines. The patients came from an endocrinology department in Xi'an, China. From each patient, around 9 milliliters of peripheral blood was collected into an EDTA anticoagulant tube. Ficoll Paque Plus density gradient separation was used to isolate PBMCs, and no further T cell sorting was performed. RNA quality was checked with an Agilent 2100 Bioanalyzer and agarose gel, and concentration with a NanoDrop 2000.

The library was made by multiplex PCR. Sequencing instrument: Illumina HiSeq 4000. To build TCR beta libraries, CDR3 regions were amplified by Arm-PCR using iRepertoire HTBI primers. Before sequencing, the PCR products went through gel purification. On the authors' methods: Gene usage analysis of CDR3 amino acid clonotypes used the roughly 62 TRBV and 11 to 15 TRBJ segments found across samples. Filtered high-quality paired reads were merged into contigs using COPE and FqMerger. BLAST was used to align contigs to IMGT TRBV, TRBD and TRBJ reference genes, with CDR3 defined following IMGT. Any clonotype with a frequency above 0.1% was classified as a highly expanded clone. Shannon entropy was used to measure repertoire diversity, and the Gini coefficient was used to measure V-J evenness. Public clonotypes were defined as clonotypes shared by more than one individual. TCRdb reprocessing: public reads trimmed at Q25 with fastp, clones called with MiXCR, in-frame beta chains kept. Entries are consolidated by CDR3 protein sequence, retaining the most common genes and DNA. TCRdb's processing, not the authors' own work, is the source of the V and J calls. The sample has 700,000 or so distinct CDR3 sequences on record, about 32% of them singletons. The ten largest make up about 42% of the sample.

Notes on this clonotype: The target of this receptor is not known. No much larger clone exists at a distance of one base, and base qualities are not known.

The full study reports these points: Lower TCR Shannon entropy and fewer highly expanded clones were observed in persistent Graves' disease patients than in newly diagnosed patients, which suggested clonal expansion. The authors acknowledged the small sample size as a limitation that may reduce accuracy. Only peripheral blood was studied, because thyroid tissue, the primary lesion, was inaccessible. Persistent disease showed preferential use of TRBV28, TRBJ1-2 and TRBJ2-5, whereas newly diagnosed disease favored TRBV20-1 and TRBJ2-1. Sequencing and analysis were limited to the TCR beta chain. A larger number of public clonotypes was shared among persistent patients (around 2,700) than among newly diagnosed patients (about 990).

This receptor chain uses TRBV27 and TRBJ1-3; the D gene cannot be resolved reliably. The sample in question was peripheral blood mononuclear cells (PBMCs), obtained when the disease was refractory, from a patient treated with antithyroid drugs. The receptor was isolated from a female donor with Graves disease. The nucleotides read TGTGCCAGCAAACCCGGCCTCTTCTCTGGAAACACCATATATTTT. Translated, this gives CASKPGLFSGNTIYF.